This T cell receptor beta chain was obtained from a study of identical twins. From the 5' RACE reads, TCRdb called clonotypes with MiXCR, one entry per CDR3 protein. The sample has approximately 600,000 distinct CDR3 sequences; just over 7% are singletons. Regarding the study as a whole: Invariant cells of the MAIT and iNKT types might have partly distorted the zero-insertion analyses. Some out-of-frame alpha sequences were shared by twins, and these showed excess low generation probability.

CDR1 is DFQATT, CDR2 SNEGSKA, per germline (reference sequence). This CDR3 contains 13 residues. Between the trimmed V and J ends, which lost 4 bases and 2 bases, there was a span of 9 bases. This clonotype has more than one count but fewer than ten. No antigen is known for it. These sequences were also reported in another study, on yellow fever vaccine responses in identical twins.

This receptor was taken from a young woman in good health. Sample: PBMCs. V gene TRBV20-1 combines with J gene TRBJ2-1; D remains unclear. This CDR3 is CSAMRNAYNEQFF. For the CDR3, the DNA is TGCAGTGCTATGCGGAATGCCTACAATGAGCAGTTCTTC.